These T cell receptor beta chains were read from a single sample in a study of blood T cell repertoires in COVID-19. Measured with immunoSEQ multiplex PCR; TCRdb has only the in-frame clones, and not every one. Of about 150,000 clones in the sample, around 83% were seen once. Sequences were obtained from peripheral blood. These receptors were obtained from a woman aged 60-70 years with COVID-19, enrolled during active disease. Both conserved end residues are part of each CDR3. Each record gives: clone size, J gene, V gene, D gene, CDR3 DNA, CDR3 protein. D genes are given only for firm matches. Where a row states a size, it is once, few, many or the class of an expanded clone; other rows omit it.

>NA|TRBJ2-5|TRBV5-1|TRBD2
TGCGCCAGCAGCTTAAGCGGGGGGCCGAGGGAGACCCAGTACTTC
CASSLSGGPRETQYF
>few|TRBJ1-4|TRBV12-5|NA
TGTGCTAGTGGAGTCCCAGGGATTCGGGAAAAACTGTTTTTT
CASGVPGIREKLFF
>few|TRBJ1-1|TRBV10-3|NA
TGTGCCATCAGTAGAAAGGACTCGAACACTGAAGCTTTCTTT
CAISRKDSNTEAFF
>NA|TRBJ1-2|TRBV6-5|NA
TGTGCCAGCAGTCGCACAGGGAAGGATGGCTACACCTTC
CASSRTGKDGYTF
>once|TRBJ1-2|TRBV5-8|NA
TGTGCCAGCAGCTCGCGGGCATATGGCTACACCTTC
CASSSRAYGYTF
>NA|TRBJ1-3|TRBV9|NA
TGTGCCAGCAGCGTAGTGGGGGGGCCTGGAAACACCATATATTTT
CASSVVGGPGNTIYF
>NA|TRBJ1-2|TRBV6-5|TRBD1
TGTGCCTCTCGACAGGGGATCGTTGGCTACACCTTC
CASRQGIVGYTF
>NA|TRBJ1-4|TRBV2|TRBD1
TGTGCCAGCAGTGAATGGGCAGGGGGTGAAAAACTGTTTTTT
CASSEWAGGEKLFF
>NA|TRBJ1-6|TRBV5-6|TRBD1
TGTGCCAGCAGCACCGGGACAGGGATTTATAATTCACCCCTCCACTTT
CASSTGTGIYNSPLHF
>NA|TRBJ1-2|TRBV12-3/TRBV12-4|NA
NA
CASSVGTGTDTF
>NA|TRBJ1-4|TRBV4-1|TRBD1
TGCGCCAGCAGCCAAGATCCCGGACAGGGTGAAAAACTGTTTTTT
CASSQDPGQGEKLFF
>NA|TRBJ1-5|TRBV4-1|NA
TGCGCCAGCAGCCAAGACCCGAGCGGGCATGGGGGATATAGCAATCAGCCCCAGCATTTT
CASSQDPSGHGGYSNQPQHF
>NA|TRBJ2-3|TRBV5-1|TRBD2
TGCGCCAGCAGCTTGAAACTAGCGGGAGGGCCCTGGACAGATACGCAGTATTTT
CASSLKLAGGPWTDTQYF
>few|TRBJ1-4|TRBV7-2|TRBD1
TGTGCCAGCAGTTTATTTACAGGGGGAGATAATGAAAAACTGTTTTTT
CASSLFTGGDNEKLFF
>few|TRBJ1-1|TRBV14|NA
TGTGCCACCAGGTCGGGTCAGGGGATGAACACTGAAGCTTTCTTT
CATRSGQGMNTEAFF
>NA|TRBJ1-2|TRBV11-2|TRBD1
TGTGCCAGCAGCCAGGGGGCGCGAGGCTACACCTTC
CASSQGARGYTF